The rows below give T cell receptor beta chains drawn from one sample of a study of vaccination effects on CD4 cells after COVID-19. Their target antigens are unknown. Sequencing used immunoSEQ multiplex PCR; TCRdb keeps in-frame clones, though not all of them. The sample lists roughly 46,000 clones, about 70% occurring once. Source: CD4+ T cells from PBMCs cultured with HCoV-OC43 spike peptides, taken after COVID-19 vaccination. The receptors here all came from a human donor who received a COVID-19 vaccine. CDR3s include the opening cysteine and the closing phenylalanine or tryptophan. Each record gives: D gene, clone size, V gene, J gene, CDR3 DNA, CDR3 protein. The D gene is left open where the match is weak. Clone size is not always given. Where it is, it says once, few, many or a class for expanded clones.

D gene: TRBD1
clone size: -
V gene: TRBV29-1
J gene: TRBJ2-1
CDR3 DNA: TGCAGCGTTCCAAAAACCGGGACAGGGGTTTGGAATGAGCAGTTCTTC
CDR3 protein: CSVPKTGTGVWNEQFF

D gene: -
clone size: -
V gene: TRBV4-2
J gene: TRBJ1-5
CDR3 DNA: TGTGCCAGCAGCCAAGAAGGCAGCCCCCTTCAGCCCCAGCATTTT
CDR3 protein: CASSQEGSPLQPQHF

D gene: TRBD1
clone size: few
V gene: TRBV5-1
J gene: TRBJ1-2
CDR3 DNA: TGCGCCAGCAGCCCATCGGGACAGGACTATGGCTACACCTTC
CDR3 protein: CASSPSGQDYGYTF

D gene: TRBD1
clone size: -
V gene: TRBV3-1/TRBV3-2
J gene: TRBJ2-7
CDR3 DNA: TGTGCCAGCAGCCCGACAACAGGGGTATACGAGCAGTACTTC
CDR3 protein: CASSPTTGVYEQYF

D gene: -
clone size: -
V gene: TRBV5-1
J gene: TRBJ1-1
CDR3 DNA: TGCGCCAGCAGCTTCGGGGGAGAGGGCACTGAAGCTTTCTTT
CDR3 protein: CASSFGGEGTEAFF

D gene: -
clone size: -
V gene: TRBV5-4
J gene: TRBJ1-1
CDR3 DNA: TGTGCCAGCAGCATTGTGGGGGGGACTGAAGCTTTCTTT
CDR3 protein: CASSIVGGTEAFF

D gene: -
clone size: -
V gene: TRBV12-3/TRBV12-4
J gene: TRBJ2-1
CDR3 DNA: TGTGCCAGCAGCCGGGACTCTCACAATGAGCAGTTCTTC
CDR3 protein: CASSRDSHNEQFF

D gene: TRBD1
clone size: -
V gene: TRBV12-5
J gene: TRBJ1-1
CDR3 DNA: TGTGCTAGTGGCTCGGGACAGAGTATGAACACTGAAGCTTTCTTT
CDR3 protein: CASGSGQSMNTEAFF

D gene: -
clone size: -
V gene: TRBV6-2/TRBV6-3
J gene: TRBJ2-5
CDR3 DNA: TGTGCCAGCAGCCCGGTTGAAGAGACCCAGTACTTC
CDR3 protein: CASSPVEETQYF

D gene: -
clone size: -
V gene: TRBV6-1
J gene: TRBJ1-6
CDR3 DNA: TGTGCCAGCAGTGAAGCTGCAGGGTTTAATTCACCCCTCCACTTT
CDR3 protein: CASSEAAGFNSPLHF

D gene: -
clone size: once
V gene: TRBV9
J gene: TRBJ1-5
CDR3 DNA: TGTGCCAGCAGCGTAGCGGTGGATAGCAATCAGCCCCAGCATTTT
CDR3 protein: CASSVAVDSNQPQHF

D gene: TRBD1
clone size: -
V gene: TRBV6-5
J gene: TRBJ2-1
CDR3 DNA: TGTGCCAGCGGGACAGGGGGCAATGAGCAGTTCTTC
CDR3 protein: CASGTGGNEQFF

D gene: -
clone size: -
V gene: TRBV6-4
J gene: TRBJ1-5
CDR3 DNA: TGTGCCAGCAGCCCCGAGATGGACAGCCAGCCCCAGCATTTT
CDR3 protein: CASSPEMDSQPQHF

D gene: -
clone size: -
V gene: TRBV6-6
J gene: TRBJ1-2
CDR3 DNA: TGTGCCAGCAGTGACACAGGGAGTCGCGGCTACACCTTC
CDR3 protein: CASSDTGSRGYTF

D gene: -
clone size: -
V gene: TRBV18
J gene: TRBJ2-2
CDR3 DNA: TGTGCCAGCTCACCGAAACAGGGCGGAGTAGGCGGGGAGCTGTTTTTT
CDR3 protein: CASSPKQGGVGGELFF

D gene: -
clone size: -
V gene: TRBV18
J gene: TRBJ1-4
CDR3 DNA: TGTGCCAGCTCACCTCGACAGGCTAATGAAAAACTGTTTTTT
CDR3 protein: CASSPRQANEKLFF

D gene: TRBD1
clone size: -
V gene: TRBV19
J gene: TRBJ1-3
CDR3 DNA: TGTGCCAGTAGCCCGGGACAGGGGTTCTCTGGAAACACCATATATTTT
CDR3 protein: CASSPGQGFSGNTIYF

D gene: TRBD2
clone size: -
V gene: TRBV5-1
J gene: TRBJ2-1
CDR3 DNA: TGCGCCAGCAGCGTTAGCGGGAGCTCCTACAATGAGCAGTTCTTC
CDR3 protein: CASSVSGSSYNEQFF

D gene: -
clone size: -
V gene: TRBV7-8
J gene: TRBJ1-2
CDR3 DNA: TGTGCCAGCAGTCCCTCGGGGGGGGGCTACACCTTC
CDR3 protein: CASSPSGGGYTF

D gene: -
clone size: -
V gene: TRBV5-1
J gene: TRBJ2-7
CDR3 DNA: TGCGCCAGCAGCTTGGCGTCAGGGGAAGAGCAGTACTTC
CDR3 protein: CASSLASGEEQYF